The present T cell receptor beta chain was sequenced within a study of T cell responses to AZD1222 COVID-19 vaccine. The data were produced by immunoSEQ multiplex PCR, yet TCRdb's version contains in-frame clones alone and is incomplete. The sample consists of about 150,000 clones, approximately 90% of them appearing once. The specimen comprised peripheral blood, sampled on day 0 of AZD1222 vaccination. The source is an adult in good health.

CDR3 sequence (DNA): TGTGCCAGCAGGCGGACAGGGGTACGTGAAAAACTGTTTTTT. As protein: CASRRTGVREKLFF. The rearrangement joins TRBV28 to TRBJ1-4; 9 bases match TRBD1. Germline trimming cut 6 bases from V and 7 bases from J; bases unmatched to any gene: 6. Germline V CDR1 and CDR2: MDHEN, SYDVKM. This CDR3 has 14 residues. Complete variable domain (other parts from reference TRBV28 and TRBJ1-4): DVKVTQSSRYLVKRTGEKVFLECVQDMDHENMFWYRQDPGLGLRLIYFSYDVKMKEKGDIPEGYSVSREKKERFSLILESASTNQTSMYLCASRRTGVREKLFFGSGTQLSVL.